The T cell receptor beta chain under discussion was sequenced for a study of patients and donors after allogeneic stem cell transplantation (TCRdb year 2020). The method was RT-PCR. Data came from a NextSeq 550. TCRdb applied fastp at Q25 and MiXCR to the public reads, then kept only in-frame beta chains. Each entry is one CDR3 protein sequence, shown with its most common DNA and genes. This sample comprises hundreds of thousands of distinct CDR3 sequences, 15% to 20% of them detected only once. The top ten clonotypes cover just over 7% of the sample. This clonotype was counted a few times. Its antigen remains undetermined. No per-base quality is available; no much larger clone lies one base away. The CDR3 runs 13 amino acids, cysteine and phenylalanine included. Only the CDR3 part of the read is kept: 39 bases, read in frame from the first base. V is reduced by 0 bases and J by 3 bases, leaving a spacing of 6 bases between them. The germline V gene (reference sequence) gives CDR1 as GTSNPN and CDR2 as SVGIG.

The source is a human donor who was either an allogeneic HSCT recipient or a stem cell or donor lymphocyte infusion donor (not recorded which). It is not recorded whose cells these are; they may come from a transplant donor. The rearranged segments are TRBV30 and TRBJ2-1; the D gene cannot be named for sure. The material sequenced was blood, either unsorted or a sorted T cell fraction (not recorded which). The CDR3 reads CAWSVAFYNEQFF. DNA sequence: TGTGCCTGGAGTGTCGCTTTCTACAATGAGCAGTTCTTC.